The 5 T cell receptor beta chains reported below all come from one sample, sequenced in a study of siplizumab effects on memory and regulatory T cells. TCRdb's table, derived via immunoSEQ multiplex PCR, lists solely in-frame clones and lacks some. Of about 56,000 clones detected, around 98% appear once; the ten largest clones hold roughly 1.1%. Sequencing was done on a sample of naive CD8+ T cells sorted from blood. The receptor set was obtained from a human donor in good health.

V usage is TRBV2 and J usage is TRBJ2-7; D is unclear. The germline CDR1 and CDR2 sequences are SNHLY and FYNNEI. This CDR3 region has 11 residues. Trimming stripped 6 bases from V and 3 bases from J, with 6 bases between. The CDR3 nucleotides read TGTGCCAGCAGATACAGCTACGAGCAGTACTTC. It encodes CASRYSYEQYF.

This chain joins TRBV4-2 and TRBJ2-1; 12 bases agree with TRBD2. Germline V gives CDR1 LGHNA, CDR2 YNFKEQ. The V segment lost 1 base and the J segment 0 bases; nucleotides outside the gene matches: 7. The CDR3 runs to 19 residues. CDR3 DNA: TGTGCCAGCAGCCAAGTGGCTAGCGGGAGGGTGGGCTCCTACAATGAGCAGTTCTTC. As protein: CASSQVASGRVGSYNEQFF.

V is TRBV9 and J is TRBJ2-7, with 11 bases that match TRBD1. CDR1 is SGDLS, CDR2 YYNGEE, per germline. Unmatched junction bases numbered 5, after V lost 4 bases and J lost 2 bases. The CDR3 is 15 residues long. Here the CDR3 reads CASSTGQGATYEQYF. The CDR3 bases are TGTGCCAGCAGCACAGGACAGGGGGCAACCTACGAGCAGTACTTC.

The V gene is TRBV30, the J gene TRBJ2-2; D call uncertain. The CDR3 extends over 15 amino acids. Germline V gene lookup returns CDR1 GTSNPN and CDR2 SVGIG (reference sequence). Trimming took 0 bases from V and 2 from J, leaving 10 bases between them. CDR3 amino acids: CAWSVSGFNTGELFF. The DNA of the CDR3 is TGTGCCTGGAGTGTTTCGGGTTTCAACACCGGGGAGCTGTTTTTT. The whole variable domain, remainder taken from reference TRBV30 and TRBJ2-2, is SQTIHQWPATLVQPVGSPLSLECTVEGTSNPNLYWYRQAAGRGLQLLFYSVGIGQISSEVPQNLSASRPQDRQFILSSKKLLLSDSGFYLCAWSVSGFNTGELFFGEGSRLTVL.

This clone has a single count. V is TRBV28 and J is TRBJ1-1; no definite D call. The germline V gene encodes CDR1 MDHEN and CDR2 SYDVKM. Trimming removed 4 bases at V and 1 base at J, with 7 bases between. The CDR3 is made up of 13 amino acids. The chain's CDR3 is CASSSDSNTEAFF. The CDR3 DNA reads TGTGCCAGCAGTTCCGACTCGAACACTGAAGCTTTCTTT.